The 26 T cell receptor beta chains presented below share a single source sample, sequenced in a study of blood T cells in healthy people across ages. A J-beta primer mix and a sample-barcoded 5' primer were used in a second PCR of roughly 7 to 12 cycles. TCRdb reanalysed the 5' RACE reads using MiXCR and keeps one entry per CDR3 protein. The sample has more than 900,000 distinct CDR3 sequences, about 25% seen once. These data were also filed under a second study, of T cells of mothers and their children.

The sequenced sample consisted of blood. All receptors come from a girl aged 2 to 9 in good health.

This chain uses TRBV27 with TRBJ1-2; D is undetermined. Looked up from germline, CDR1 is MNHEY and CDR2 is SMNVEV (reference sequence). Trimming took off 0 bases at V and 5 bases at J, with 16 bases between the two ends. The CDR3 runs to 16 residues. CDR3 amino acids: CASSLSIANLGYGYTF. Here the CDR3 DNA reads TGTGCCAGCAGTTTATCGATCGCTAACCTAGGGTATGGCTACACCTTC.

This clonotype has only one observation. The chain is built from TRBV19 and TRBJ2-1; tentatively, D is TRBD1 or TRBD2 (6 bases each). The CDR3 spans 14 residues. With 3 bases removed from V and 7 bases from J, the gap between germline ends came to 13 bases. Germline loops: CDR1 LNHDA, CDR2 SQIVND (reference sequence). The CDR3 bases are TGTGCCAGTAGTATGAGGGGGGCGGGAAATGAGCAGTTCTTC. It translates to CASSMRGAGNEQFF. Full variable domain (remainder filled in from reference TRBV19 and TRBJ2-1): DGGITQSPKYLFRKEGQNVTLSCEQNLNHDAMYWYRQDPGQGLRLIYYSQIVNDFQKGDIAEGYSVSREKKESFPLTVTSAQKNPTAFYLCASSMRGAGNEQFFGPGTRLTVL.

V gene TRBV7-9 combines with J gene TRBJ2-6, with D perhaps TRBD1 (5 bases). Germline CDR1 is SEHNR and CDR2 is FQNEAQ (reference sequence). Trimming removed 1 base from V and 2 bases from J, with 12 bases in between. CDR3 length: 17 residues. The CDR3 spells CASSLGQFRTGANVLTF. The CDR3 nucleotides are TGTGCCAGCAGCTTAGGACAGTTCAGGACTGGGGCCAACGTCCTGACTTTC.

This clonotype has only a few counts. The chain couples TRBV7-9 to TRBJ1-2; 9 nucleotides match TRBD1. The germline V gene encodes CDR1 SEHNR and CDR2 FQNEAQ (reference sequence). This CDR3 contains 18 residues. Germline trimming cut 7 bases from V and 6 bases from J; bases unmatched to any gene: 21. The CDR3 reads CASNILGDRDINTDGYTF. The CDR3, as DNA: TGTGCCAGCAACATATTAGGGGACAGGGACATAAATACTGATGGCTACACCTTC.

This clonotype was observed a few times. J is TRBJ1-2 and V is TRBV29-1; the D gene is possibly TRBD1 (6 bases). Per germline, CDR1 SQVTM and CDR2 ANQGSEA. The CDR3 has 13 residues. The V end lost 4 bases, the J end lost 5 bases, and 14 bases lay between the germline ends. DNA of the CDR3: TGCAGCGTTGGCGATAGAACAGGGTATGGCTACACCTTC. Translating it yields CSVGDRTGYGYTF.

The chain recombines TRBV12-3 or TRBV12-4 with TRBJ2-7; maybe TRBD2 (6 bases). V lost 3 bases, J lost 6 bases, and 9 bases lay in between. This CDR3 has 12 residues. The CDR3 spells CASSFGGIEQYF. CDR3 in DNA: TGTGCCAGCAGTTTTGGGGGGATCGAGCAGTACTTC.

This clonotype was observed a few times. The chain couples TRBV7-3 to TRBJ2-5; 8 bases are a match to TRBD2. Looked up from germline, CDR1 is SGHTA and CDR2 is FQGTGA. The CDR3 has 15 residues. V dropped 2 bases and J dropped 3; count of bases not matched to a gene: 5. The CDR3 DNA reads TGTGCCAGCAGCTTAGGGGTAGCGGGGAAAGAGACCCAGTACTTC. Residues: CASSLGVAGKETQYF.

V and J are TRBV5-1 and TRBJ2-7; TRBD2 agrees at 8 bases. CDR3 length equals 14 residues. V lost 4 bases and J lost 6; bases outside the gene matches: 9. Germline assignment: CDR1 SGHRS and CDR2 YFSETQ. CDR3 DNA: TGCGCCAGCAGCGCGGACGGGACTAGAGTCGAGCAGTACTTC. As protein: CASSADGTRVEQYF. Full variable domain (remainder filled in from reference TRBV5-1 and TRBJ2-7): KAGVTQTPRYLIKTRGQQVTLSCSPISGHRSVSWYQQTPGQGLQFLFEYFSETQRNKGNFPGRFSGRQFSNSRSEMNVSTLELGDSALYLCASSADGTRVEQYFGPGTRLTVT.

This clonotype showed up just once. The CDR3 region is CSVLGPGANVLTF. In nucleotides, the CDR3 is TGCAGCGTTCTGGGGCCTGGGGCCAACGTCCTGACTTTC. The J gene is TRBJ2-6, the V gene TRBV29-1; the D gene is possibly TRBD1 (5 bases). Trimming stripped 5 bases from V and 2 bases from J, with 7 bases between. Germline values: CDR1 SQVTM, CDR2 ANQGSEA. The CDR3 has 13 residues.

The chain employs TRBV9 and TRBJ2-1; 11 bases line up with TRBD1. The length of the CDR3 is 17 residues. In germline, CDR1 is SGDLS, CDR2 YYNGEE. The junction had 10 bases not matched to a gene; V was cut back by 4 bases and J by 4 bases. CDR3 DNA: TGTGCCAGCAGCCCATTTCCGGACAGGGGGCAATACAATGAGCAGTTCTTC. Its protein product is CASSPFPDRGQYNEQFF.

In this sample, this clonotype turned up a few times. This sequence joins TRBV7-2 and TRBJ2-5; 10 bases agree with TRBD2. CDR1 is SGHTA and CDR2 is FQGNSA in the germline V gene. J was trimmed by 0 bases and V by 2 bases; bases with no gene match: 9. The CDR3 has 18 amino acids. CDR3 in DNA: TGTGCCAGCAGCTTATATTTTAGCGGGGGGATGTACCAAGAGACCCAGTACTTC. It translates to CASSLYFSGGMYQETQYF.

The chain joins TRBV6-1 to TRBJ2-5; 8 bases are shared with TRBD2. The J call may be faulty, since TRBJ2-1 better matches the DNA end. The CDR3 totals 18 residues. Per germline, CDR1 MNHNS and CDR2 SASEGT. For the CDR3, the DNA is TGTGCCAGCAGTGAAGCACAGTGGACAGCGGGAGAAGGTAATGAGCAGTTCTTC. Protein product: CASSEAQWTAGEGNEQFF.

The V and J genes are TRBV12-3 or TRBV12-4 and TRBJ2-3; 7 nucleotides agree with TRBD1. The CDR3 spans 14 residues. The V gene end was trimmed by 7 bases and the J gene end by 0 bases; junction bases not matched to a gene: 4. The chain's CDR3 is CASIGTASTDTQYF. The CDR3 coding sequence is TGTGCCAGCATCGGGACAGCCAGCACAGATACGCAGTATTTT.

The V gene is TRBV24-1, the J gene TRBJ1-4, with a weak D call TRBD1 (6 bases). CDR1 KGHDR and CDR2 SFDVKD come from the germline V gene. The V gene lost 4 bases and the J gene lost 8 bases, with 10 bases spanning the gap. The CDR3 is 13 residues long. The CDR3 protein is CATSEWGQEKLFF. The CDR3 coding sequence is TGTGCCACCAGTGAGTGGGGGCAAGAAAAACTGTTTTTT.

This clonotype was observed a handful of times. The chain recombines TRBV12-3 or TRBV12-4 with TRBJ1-4; TRBD1 matches 7 bases. The CDR3 is 14 amino acids. V was pared by 6 bases and J by 5 bases, with 6 bases of the junction left unmatched. CDR3 sequence: CASRSAGGNEKLFF. CDR3 sequence (DNA): TGTGCCAGCAGGTCCGCAGGGGGGAATGAAAAACTGTTTTTT.

V is TRBV4-3 and J is TRBJ1-1, with D possibly matching TRBD1 (5 bases). The germline V and J ends were trimmed by 1 base and 3 bases, with 9 bases remaining between them. This CDR3 has 14 residues. Looked up from germline, CDR1 is LGHNA and CDR2 is YSLEER. The CDR3 loop is CASSQGGGYTEAFF. As DNA, the CDR3 is TGCGCCAGCAGCCAAGGGGGGGGTTACACTGAAGCTTTCTTT.

The rearrangement uses TRBV7-2 and TRBJ1-6; D might be TRBD1 (6 bases). This CDR3 has 14 residues. V shed 5 bases and J shed 7 bases, with 12 bases lying between them. In germline, CDR1 is SGHTA, CDR2 FQGNSA. In DNA, the CDR3 is TGTGCCAGCAGCCCCGGGACACCAAATTCACCCCTCCACTTT. It is translated as CASSPGTPNSPLHF.

The J gene is TRBJ2-5, the V gene TRBV14; D assignment may be TRBD1 or TRBD2 (5 bases each). The J call may not be correct, given that the DNA end is closer to TRBJ2-1. Germline CDR1 and CDR2: SGHDN and FVKESK. The CDR3 spans 13 residues. CDR3 DNA sequence: TGTGCCAGCAGCCAATCTTCTCCGGGACCACAGTTCTTC. Amino acid sequence: CASSQSSPGPQFF.

V and J are TRBV6-2 or TRBV6-3 and TRBJ2-7, with 8 bases lining up with TRBD2. The J call may be wrong; the DNA end is better matched by TRBJ2-5. The germline gives CDR1 MNHEY, CDR2 SVGEGT. The length of the CDR3 is 14 residues. This CDR3 is CASSSTGTRKTQYF. CDR3 bases: TGTGCCAGCAGTTCTACCGGGACTAGAAAGACCCAGTACTTC.

This clonotype has just a few counts. J is TRBJ2-1 and V is TRBV13, with 10 positions matching TRBD1. The assigned J gene may be wrong: the sequence end matches TRBJ2-7 better. The CDR3 totals 16 residues. CDR1 is PRHDT and CDR2 is FYEKMQ in the germline V gene (reference sequence). The CDR3 DNA is TGTGCCAGCAGCTTAGGCCGGGGGACAGGGGCCCACGAGCAGTACTTC. It is translated as CASSLGRGTGAHEQYF.

This clonotype was counted a few times. The CDR3 protein is CSVEGSTGDEQYF. The CDR3 nucleotides are TGCAGCGTTGAAGGGTCTACGGGAGACGAGCAGTACTTC. The V gene is TRBV29-1, the J gene TRBJ2-7; D perhaps matches TRBD2 (6 bases). The CDR3 has 13 residues. Germline-derived CDR1 and CDR2 are SQVTM and ANQGSEA. The ends were cut back, 1 base at V and 5 bases at J, with 12 bases in the middle.

This clonotype occurred a few times. The rearrangement links TRBV7-2 to TRBJ2-7; 8 nucleotides line up with TRBD2. The CDR3 runs 14 residues. The germline V gene has CDR1 SGHTA and CDR2 FQGNSA. Trimming cost V 7 bases and J 3 bases; bases outside gene matches: 8. The DNA of the CDR3 is TGTGCCAGCACGCCCGGGACTAGTATCTACGAGCAGTACTTC. It yields the protein CASTPGTSIYEQYF. The whole variable domain, remainder taken from reference TRBV7-2 and TRBJ2-7, is GAGVSQSPSNKVTEKGKDVELRCDPISGHTALYWYRQSLGQGLEFLIYFQGNSAPDKSGLPSDRFSAERTGGSVSTLTIQRTQQEDSAVYLCASTPGTSIYEQYFGPGTRLTVT.

This sequence joins TRBV7-6 and TRBJ1-1, with D maybe TRBD1 (5 bases). V was clipped by 5 bases and J by 6 bases, with 10 bases between them. The germline V gene has CDR1 SGHVS and CDR2 FNYEAQ. The CDR3 runs 12 residues. CDR3: CASSKEQAEAFF. The CDR3 DNA follows: TGTGCCAGCAGCAAAGAACAGGCTGAAGCTTTCTTT.

A few counts support this clonotype. The CDR3 bases are TGTGCCAGCAGCAACCCCGGGACTAGCACGGAGACCCAGTACTTC. Amino acid sequence: CASSNPGTSTETQYF. The chain uses TRBV7-8 and TRBJ2-5; 9 bases align to TRBD2. CDR3 length: 15 residues. Germline CDR1 is SGHVS and CDR2 is FQNEAQ. The V segment lost 5 bases and the J segment 5 bases; nucleotides outside the gene matches: 9.

A word on this clonotype: This may stem from a read error, because a much larger clone lies one nucleotide away. The conserved phenylalanine or tryptophan is not found at the CDR3 terminus, so this likely reflects a read error. The rearrangement uses TRBV10-2 and TRBJ2-4; a weak D match, TRBD1 (6 bases). V gave up 9 bases and J gave up 9 bases, with 12 bases separating them. The germline V gene encodes CDR1 WSHSY and CDR2 SAAADI. The CDR3 runs to 11 residues. CDR3 nucleotides: TGCGCCAGTAGGGACATAGGCATTCAGTACCTC. Its translation: CASRDIGIQYL.

Only a few counts were recorded for this clonotype. The chain recombines TRBV5-1 with TRBJ1-4, with D tentatively TRBD1 (5 bases). The CDR3 runs 16 residues. The V gene lost 2 bases and the J gene lost 1 base, with 12 bases spanning the gap. Germline CDR1 reads SGHRS; CDR2 reads YFSETQ. The CDR3 region is CASSLPTGITNEKLFF. The CDR3 DNA reads as TGCGCCAGCAGCTTACCCACAGGAATAACTAATGAAAAACTGTTTTTT.